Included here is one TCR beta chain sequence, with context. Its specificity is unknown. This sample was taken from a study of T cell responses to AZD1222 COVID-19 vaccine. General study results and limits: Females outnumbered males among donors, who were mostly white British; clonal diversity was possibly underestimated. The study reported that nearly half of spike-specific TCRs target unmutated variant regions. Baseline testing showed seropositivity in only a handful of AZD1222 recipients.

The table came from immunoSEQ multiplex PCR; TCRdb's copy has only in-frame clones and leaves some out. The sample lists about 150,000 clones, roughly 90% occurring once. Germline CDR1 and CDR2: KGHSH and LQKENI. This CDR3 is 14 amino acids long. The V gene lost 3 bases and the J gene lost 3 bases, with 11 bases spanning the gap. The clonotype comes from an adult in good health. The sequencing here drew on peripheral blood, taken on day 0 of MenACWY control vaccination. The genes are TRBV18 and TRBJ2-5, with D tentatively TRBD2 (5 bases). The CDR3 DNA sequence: TGTGCCAGCTCACCTATAGCGCGGGAAGAGACCCAGTACTTC. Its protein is CASSPIAREETQYF. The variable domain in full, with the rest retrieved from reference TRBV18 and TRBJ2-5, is NAGVMQNPRHLVRRRGQEARLRCSPMKGHSHVYWYRQLPEEGLKFMVYLQKENIIDESGMPKERFSAEFPKEGPSILRIQQVVRGDSAAYFCASSPIAREETQYFGPGTRLLVL.